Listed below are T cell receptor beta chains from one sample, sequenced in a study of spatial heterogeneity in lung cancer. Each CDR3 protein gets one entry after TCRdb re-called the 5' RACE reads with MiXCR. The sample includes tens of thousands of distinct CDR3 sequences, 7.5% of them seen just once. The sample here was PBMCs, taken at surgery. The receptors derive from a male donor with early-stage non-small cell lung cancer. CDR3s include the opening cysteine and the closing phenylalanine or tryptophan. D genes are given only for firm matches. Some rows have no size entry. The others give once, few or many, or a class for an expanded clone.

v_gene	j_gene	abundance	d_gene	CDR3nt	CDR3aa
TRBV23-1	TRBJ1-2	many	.	TGCGCCAGCAGTCAATCACGACGGGAGCCGGCCGGCTACACCTTC	CASSQSRREPAGYTF
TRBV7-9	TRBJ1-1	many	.	TGTGCCAGCAGCTATAGGTTCACTGAAGCTTTCTTT	CASSYRFTEAFF
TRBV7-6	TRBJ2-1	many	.	TGTGCCAGCAGCTTAGCGGTCTCAGGGAGCTCCTACAATGAGCAGTTCTTC	CASSLAVSGSSYNEQFF
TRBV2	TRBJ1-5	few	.	TGTGCCAGCAGTGGAGAGCAGGGCAATCAGCCCCAGCATTTT	CASSGEQGNQPQHF
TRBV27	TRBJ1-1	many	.	TGTGCCAGCAGTTTATCATTCGCGCACCTTATGAACACTGAAGCTTTCTTT	CASSLSFAHLMNTEAFF
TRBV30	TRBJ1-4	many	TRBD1	TGTGCCTGGAGTTCCGGGACAGGGAGTGAAAAACTGTTTTTT	CAWSSGTGSEKLFF
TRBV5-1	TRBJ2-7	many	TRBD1	TGCGCCAGCAGCTCGACAGGGGTCTCCTACGAGCAGTACTTC	CASSSTGVSYEQYF
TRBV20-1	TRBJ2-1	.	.	TGCAGTGCTAGAGATCCGGGGGGCAGCGACAGTGAGCAGTTCTTC	CSARDPGGSDSEQFF
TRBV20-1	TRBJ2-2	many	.	TGCAGTGCTAGCGGGCGCGGGGGCCTAAACACCGGGGAGCTGTTTTTT	CSASGRGGLNTGELFF
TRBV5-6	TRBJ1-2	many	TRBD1	TGTGCCAGCAGCACATTGGACAGGGCCCTAGTTAACTATGGCTACACCTTC	CASSTLDRALVNYGYTF
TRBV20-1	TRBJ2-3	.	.	TGCAGTGCTAGAATGCCCCATCCGCAGTATTTT	CSARMPHPQYF
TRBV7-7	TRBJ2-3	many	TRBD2	TGTGCTAGCAGCTCTGGACTAGCCCCAGATACGCAGTATTTT	CASSSGLAPDTQYF
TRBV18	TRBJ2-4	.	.	TGTGCCAGCTTCACAGAGCTCAAAAACATTCAGTACTTC	CASFTELKNIQYF
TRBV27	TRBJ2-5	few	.	TGTGCCAGCAGTTCAGACCGGCGGGCACAAGAGACCCAGTACTTC	CASSSDRRAQETQYF
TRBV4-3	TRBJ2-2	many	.	TGCGCCAGCAGCCAATCTTACGGGGGGCGAGTCGGGGAGCTGTTTTTT	CASSQSYGGRVGELFF
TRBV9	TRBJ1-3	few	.	TGTGCCAGCAGCGTAGCAGGTGGTGTCATTAACTCTGGAAACACCATATATTTT	CASSVAGGVINSGNTIYF
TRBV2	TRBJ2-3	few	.	TGTGCCAGCAGTGAAGTGGGGACCACCACAGATACGCAGTATTTT	CASSEVGTTTDTQYF
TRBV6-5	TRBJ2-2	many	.	TGTGCCAGCAGCAGGGGGGCGAACACCGGGGAGCTGTTTTTT	CASSRGANTGELFF
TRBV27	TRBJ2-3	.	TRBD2	TGTGCCAGCAGCCGCCAGCGGGAGACAGATACGCAGTATTTT	CASSRQRETDTQYF
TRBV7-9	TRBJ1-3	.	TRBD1	TGTGCCAGCAGTCGGAAATCGACAGGGGAAGTGAACACCATATATTTT	CASSRKSTGEVNTIYF
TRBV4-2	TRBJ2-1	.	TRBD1	TGTGCCAGCAGCCAAGATAACAGGGGAAATGAGCAGTTCTTC	CASSQDNRGNEQFF
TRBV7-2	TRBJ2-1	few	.	TGTGCCAGCAGCCAATGGTGGGGTAGCTCCTACAATGAGCAGTTCTTC	CASSQWWGSSYNEQFF
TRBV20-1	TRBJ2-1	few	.	TGCAGTGCCAGAACCTTAGCGGATGAGCAGTTCTTC	CSARTLADEQFF
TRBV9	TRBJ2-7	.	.	TGTGCCAGCAGCGTAGAGTCGCGGGGGCGCGAGCAGTACTTC	CASSVESRGREQYF
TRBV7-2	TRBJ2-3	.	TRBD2	TGTGCCAGCACCCTAGCGGGGGGGCCCACAGATACGCAGTATTTT	CASTLAGGPTDTQYF
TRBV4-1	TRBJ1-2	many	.	TGCGCCAGCAGCCAAGACTCGTGGCAGGGAGGGATTGGCTACACCTTC	CASSQDSWQGGIGYTF
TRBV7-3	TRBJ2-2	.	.	TGTGCCAGCAGCCCCCACCCCGGGGGGAACACCGGGGAGCTGTTTTTT	CASSPHPGGNTGELFF
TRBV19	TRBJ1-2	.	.	TGTGCCAGTAGTATGGGCGGACTCTATGGCTACACCTTC	CASSMGGLYGYTF
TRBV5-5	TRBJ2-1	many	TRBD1	TGTGCCAGCAGCTTGGGGCAGGGGGTAACCTACAATGAGCAGTTCTTC	CASSLGQGVTYNEQFF
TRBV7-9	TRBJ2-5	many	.	TGTGCCAGCAGCTTAACGACTAGTCAAGAGACCCAGTACTTC	CASSLTTSQETQYF
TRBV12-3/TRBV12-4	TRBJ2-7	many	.	TGTGCCAGCAGATCCTCTGGCGAGCAGTACTTC	CASRSSGEQYF
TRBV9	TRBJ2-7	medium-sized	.	TGTGCCAGCAGCCCACAGGGCTACGAGCAGTACTTC	CASSPQGYEQYF
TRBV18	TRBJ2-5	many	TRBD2	TGTGCCAGCTCACCACCCGCCCTAGCGGGAGTCCAAGAGACCCAGTACTTC	CASSPPALAGVQETQYF
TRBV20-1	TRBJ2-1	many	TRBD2	TGCAGTGCCTCGAAAGGGACTAGTAACAATGAGCAGTTCTTC	CSASKGTSNNEQFF
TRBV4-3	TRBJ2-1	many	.	TGCGCCAGCAGCCAAAACCGGGACTACAATGAGCAGTTCTTC	CASSQNRDYNEQFF